This entry lists 12 T cell receptor beta chains sequenced from one sample in a study of T cells expressing NK-cell markers (dated by TCRdb to 2019 to 2021). Library preparation used 5' RACE. The sequencing machine was an Illumina HiSeq 2000. TCRdb reprocessed the public reads and reports one entry per CDR3 protein sequence, without DNA. This sample's records show about 160,000 distinct CDR3 sequences. The ten largest clones represent 20% to 25% of the sample. The sequencing input was blood T cells: a sorted CD56 or NKG2C T cell subset, CD4+ or CD8+ T cells, or bulk PBMC T cells (not recorded which). The source of these receptors is a man aged 18-70 years in good health.

The V and J genes are TRBV7-9 and TRBJ2-1; TCRdb reports TRBD1, a call that lacks DNA to check it against. The CDR3 loop spans 14 amino acids. Per germline, CDR1 SEHNR and CDR2 FQNEAQ (reference sequence). CDR3 protein: CASRGGGSYNEQFF.

The chain uses TRBV5-6 and TRBJ2-5; there is no DNA to check the TCRdb D call of TRBD2. This CDR3 has 17 amino acids. Germline CDR1 reads SGHDT; CDR2 reads YYEEEE. CDR3: CASSPPGSGGAFETQYF.

V and J are TRBV7-6 and TRBJ2-2; TCRdb proposes TRBD1, but this gene call is untestable without DNA. This CDR3 comprises 15 residues. Germline CDR1 is SGHVS and CDR2 is FNYEAQ. CDR3 sequence: CASSSTGGSTGELFF.

This sequence joins TRBV5-3 and TRBJ2-1; TCRdb selects TRBD1, and the lack of DNA leaves this call unchecked. TRBV5-3 has ORF status, its function being uncertain. The CDR3 has 13 amino acids. The CDR3 region is CARRAGQGNEQFF.

The rearrangement uses TRBV12-3 or TRBV12-4 and TRBJ2-2; TCRdb gives TRBD1 as the D gene, but with no DNA this cannot be confirmed. The CDR3 is made up of 13 amino acids. The chain's CDR3 is CASSPGGTGELFF.

The chain uses TRBV27 and TRBJ1-5. Germline loops: CDR1 MNHEY, CDR2 SMNVEV (reference sequence). This CDR3 is 17 amino acids long. The CDR3 reads CASSSRQGRYSNQPQHF.

The V gene is TRBV10-3, the J gene TRBJ2-7; the D gene TCRdb calls, TRBD2, cannot be checked with no DNA. CDR1 is ENHRY and CDR2 is SYGVKD in the germline V gene. This CDR3 is 11 amino acids long. CDR3 sequence reads: CATGGSYEQYF.

V usage is TRBV3-1 and J usage is TRBJ2-5; with no DNA, the TCRdb D assignment of TRBD1 cannot be verified. The CDR3 contains 15 residues. Germline V gene lookup returns CDR1 LGHDT and CDR2 YNNKEL (reference sequence). CDR3 amino acids: CASSPGATNQETQYF.

V and J are TRBV6-1 and TRBJ2-1. The CDR3 has 12 amino acids. Looked up from germline, CDR1 is MNHNS and CDR2 is SASEGT. The CDR3 sequence: CASCQEYNEQFF.

The chain combines TRBV6-5 with TRBJ1-1. This CDR3 is built from 16 residues. Germline V CDR1 and CDR2: MNHEY, SVGAGI. This CDR3 reads CASSYSITIMNTEAFF.

V usage is TRBV3-1 and J usage is TRBJ2-1; TCRdb names TRBD2, which stays unverified in the absence of DNA. The CDR3 sequence is 16 residues long. The V gene's germline CDR1 is LGHDT and CDR2 YNNKEL (reference sequence). The CDR3 here is CASSQKMSGLIDEQFF.

The genes are TRBV3-1 and TRBJ2-1; TCRdb gives TRBD2 as the D gene, but with no DNA this cannot be confirmed. Germline assignment: CDR1 LGHDT and CDR2 YNNKEL (reference sequence). CDR3 length: 14 residues. The CDR3 sequence is CASYGSGGGNEQFF.